This TCR beta chain was documented in a study of metastatic and nonmetastatic thyroid tumors. Germline trimming cut 3 bases from V and 5 bases from J; bases unmatched to any gene: 8. From germline, CDR1 is LGHNA and CDR2 YSLEER. The CDR3 is 16 residues long. Using MiXCR, TCRdb re-called clones from the PCR reads. The sample carries more than 25,000 clones, less than 14% recorded once. This clone ranks as medium-sized. No treatment of any kind had been given to any patient before thyroid surgery. V is TRBV4-3 and J is TRBJ2-7; TRBD1 aligns across 12 bases. The clonotype originates from a female donor with papillary thyroid cancer or a benign thyroid nodule (not recorded which). Some clones in this sample may be carry-over from other donors' samples. Sequenced: blood. CDR3 bases: TGCGCCAGCAGCCAGGGCACCGGGACAGGGGGCAACGAGCAGTACTTC. It specifies CASSQGTGTGGNEQYF.